The source of this TCR beta chain is a study of T-cell reconstitution after alpha-beta-depleted transplantation in children. This clonotype appeared a few times. During its preparation, the TCRbeta library received unique molecular identifiers. Each CDR3 protein is one row after TCRdb ran MiXCR on the PCR reads. The table lists 230,000 or so distinct CDR3 sequences, 9.7% of them singletons. The CDR3 is 16 residues long. Trimming removed 6 bases from V and 2 bases from J, with 20 bases in between. Germline V CDR1 and CDR2: SQVTM, ANQGSEA. The rearrangement uses TRBV29-1 and TRBJ2-1; maybe TRBD2 (5 bases). This TCR was recovered from a human donor who donated a stem cell graft to a child with SCID. The sequenced sample was PBMCs from the stem cell graft donor, obtained from the stem cell graft. The CDR3 loop is CSVGSGRELAYNEQFF. The CDR3 nucleotides read TGCAGCGTGGGTTCAGGTAGGGAGCTGGCCTACAATGAGCAGTTCTTC.